This T cell receptor beta chain emerged from a study of CD8+ T cells in alopecia areata. The treatment here: oral pan-JAK inhibitor, 5-10 mg twice daily. TCR sequencing used cDNA made by reverse transcription of extracted RNA. Only in-frame clones appear in the TCRdb table, and some are missing; sequencing was by immunoSEQ multiplex PCR. Of 250,000 to 300,000 clones in the sample, roughly 64% were seen once. V lost 5 bases and J lost 0; bases outside the gene matches: 3. This CDR3 spans 16 amino acids. Germline CDR1 and CDR2: KGHSH and LQKENI. This clonotype was obtained from a human donor with alopecia areata. The material sequenced was CD4+ T cells sorted from blood, taken at week 24, from a patient treated with tofacitinib. The V gene is TRBV18, the J gene TRBJ2-3, with 12 bases identical to TRBD2. The CDR3 DNA reads as TGTGCCAGCTCAACCCTAGCGGGGGGGAGCACAGATACGCAGTATTTT. Its protein is CASSTLAGGSTDTQYF.